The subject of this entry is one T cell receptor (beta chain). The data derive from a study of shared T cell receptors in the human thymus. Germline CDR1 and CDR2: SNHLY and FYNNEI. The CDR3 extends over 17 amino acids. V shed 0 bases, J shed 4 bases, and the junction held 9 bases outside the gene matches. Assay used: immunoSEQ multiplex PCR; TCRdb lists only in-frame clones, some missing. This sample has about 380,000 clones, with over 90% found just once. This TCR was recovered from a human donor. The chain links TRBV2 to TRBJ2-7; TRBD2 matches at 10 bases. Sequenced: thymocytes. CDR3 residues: CASSEAFRTSGTYEQYF. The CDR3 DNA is TGTGCCAGCAGTGAAGCATTCCGTACTAGCGGGACATACGAGCAGTACTTC.